This T cell receptor beta chain was captured in a study of shared clonotypes between healthy human individuals. The germline gives CDR1 SGHRS, CDR2 YFSETQ. The CDR3 has 15 amino acids. With 4 bases removed from V and 2 bases from J, the gap between germline ends came to 13 bases. Several immunoSEQ 96-well plates shared each subset's DNA, each plate a replicate. Here immunoSEQ multiplex PCR was the method, and the copy in TCRdb shows in-frame clones only, minus some. Among some 1.5 million clones listed, 95% to 97% were seen once. The chain recombines TRBV5-1 with TRBJ2-1; TRBD2 is a possible D gene (5 bases). The TCR was taken from a man aged 25-45 years in good health. Input material: naive CD4+ T cells sorted from blood. The subset here: CD45RA+ positively selected. The CDR3 DNA sequence: TGCGCCAGCAGCCGCTACGCCGGGGCCTACAATGAGCAGTTCTTC. Encoded protein: CASSRYAGAYNEQFF.